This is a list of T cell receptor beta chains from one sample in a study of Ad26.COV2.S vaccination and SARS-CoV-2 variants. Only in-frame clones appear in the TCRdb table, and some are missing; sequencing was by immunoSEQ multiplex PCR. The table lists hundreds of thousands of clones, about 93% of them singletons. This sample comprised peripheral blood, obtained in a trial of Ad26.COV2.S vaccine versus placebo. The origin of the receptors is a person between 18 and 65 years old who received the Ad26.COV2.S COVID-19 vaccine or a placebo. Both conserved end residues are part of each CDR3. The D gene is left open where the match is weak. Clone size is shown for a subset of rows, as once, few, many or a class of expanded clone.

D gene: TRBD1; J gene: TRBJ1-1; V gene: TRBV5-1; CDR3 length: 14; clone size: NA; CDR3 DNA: TGCGCCAGCAGCATTAACAGGGGGCATACTGAAGCTTTCTTT; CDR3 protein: CASSINRGHTEAFF
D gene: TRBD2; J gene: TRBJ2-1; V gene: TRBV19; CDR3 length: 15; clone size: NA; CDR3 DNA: TGTGCCAGTAGTCTGACTAGCGGGGATTACAATGAGCAGTTCTTC; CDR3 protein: CASSLTSGDYNEQFF
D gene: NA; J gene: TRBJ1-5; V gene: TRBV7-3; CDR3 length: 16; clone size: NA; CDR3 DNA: TGTGCCAGCAGCTCCATGGAGGTGGAAAAAAATCAGCCCCAGCATTTT; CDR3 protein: CASSSMEVEKNQPQHF
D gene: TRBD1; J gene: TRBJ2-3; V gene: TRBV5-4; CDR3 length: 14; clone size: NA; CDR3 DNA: TGTGCCAGCAGCTTGGAACAGGGGGCGGATACGCAGTATTTT; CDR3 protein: CASSLEQGADTQYF
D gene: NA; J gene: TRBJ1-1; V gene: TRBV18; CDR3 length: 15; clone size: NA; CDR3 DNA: TGTGCCAGCTCACCAACGGATTCCAGGGGAACTGAAGCTTTCTTT; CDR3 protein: CASSPTDSRGTEAFF
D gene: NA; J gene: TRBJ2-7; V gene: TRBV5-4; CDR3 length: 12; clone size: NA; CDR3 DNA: TGTGCCAGCAGCTTCAACCGGGACGGGCAGTACTTC; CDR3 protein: CASSFNRDGQYF
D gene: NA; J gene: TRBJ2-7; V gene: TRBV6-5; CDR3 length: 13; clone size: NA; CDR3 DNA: TGTGCCAGCAGTTACACCCCCGGCTACGAGCAGTACTTC; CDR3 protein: CASSYTPGYEQYF
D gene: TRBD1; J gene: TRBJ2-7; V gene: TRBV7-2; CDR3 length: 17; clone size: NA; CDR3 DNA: TGTGCCAGCAGCTTAGAAGTGTTGGGGACAGGGGCCTACGAGCAGTACTTC; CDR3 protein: CASSLEVLGTGAYEQYF
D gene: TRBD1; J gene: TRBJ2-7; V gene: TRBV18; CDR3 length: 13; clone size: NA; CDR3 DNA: TGTGCCAGCTCAGCCGGGACAGATTACGAGCAGTACTTC; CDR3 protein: CASSAGTDYEQYF
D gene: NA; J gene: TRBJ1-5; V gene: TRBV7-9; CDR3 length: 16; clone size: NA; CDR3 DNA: TGTGCCAGCAGCTTAGATTCGGTAATTTACAATCAGCCCCAGCATTTT; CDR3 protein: CASSLDSVIYNQPQHF
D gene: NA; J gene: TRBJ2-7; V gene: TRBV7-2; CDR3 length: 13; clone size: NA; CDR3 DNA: TGTGCCAGCAGAGAGGCCGGAAACTACGAGCAGTACTTC; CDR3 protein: CASREAGNYEQYF
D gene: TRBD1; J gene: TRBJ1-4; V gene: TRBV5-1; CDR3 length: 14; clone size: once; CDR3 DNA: TGCGCCAGCAGCCCCGGGACAGGAGCCGAAAAACTGTTTTTT; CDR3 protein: CASSPGTGAEKLFF
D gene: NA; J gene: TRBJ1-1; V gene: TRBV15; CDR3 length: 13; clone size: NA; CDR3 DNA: TGTGCCACCAGCAGTAGACACCACACTGAAGCTTTCTTT; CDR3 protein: CATSSRHHTEAFF
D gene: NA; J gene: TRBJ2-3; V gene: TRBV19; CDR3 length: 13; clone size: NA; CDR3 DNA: TGTGCCAGTAGTCCAGCCCATAATAGTTATCGGTATTTT; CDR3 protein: CASSPAHNSYRYF
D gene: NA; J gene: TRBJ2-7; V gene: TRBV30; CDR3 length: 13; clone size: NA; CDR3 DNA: TGTGCCTGGAGTGTTGTGGGCCGGGAAAGTCAGTACTTC; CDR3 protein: CAWSVVGRESQYF
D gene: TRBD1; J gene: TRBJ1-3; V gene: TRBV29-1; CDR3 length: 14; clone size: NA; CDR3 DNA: TGCAGCGCCGCCGACAGGGCGACTGGAAACACCATATATTTT; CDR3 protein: CSAADRATGNTIYF
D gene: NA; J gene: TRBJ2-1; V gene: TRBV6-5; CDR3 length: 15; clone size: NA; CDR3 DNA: TGTGCCAGCAGTTACGGGCCGGTCTCCTACAATGAGCAGTTCTTC; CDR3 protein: CASSYGPVSYNEQFF
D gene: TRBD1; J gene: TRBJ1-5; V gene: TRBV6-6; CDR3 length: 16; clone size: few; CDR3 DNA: TGTGCCAGCAGTTACCGGGACAGGGGCGGCAATCAGCCCCAGCATTTT; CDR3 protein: CASSYRDRGGNQPQHF
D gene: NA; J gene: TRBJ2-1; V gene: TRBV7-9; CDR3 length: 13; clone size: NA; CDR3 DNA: TGTGCCAGCAGCTTAGGTATCTACAATGAGCAGTTCTTC; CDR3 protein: CASSLGIYNEQFF
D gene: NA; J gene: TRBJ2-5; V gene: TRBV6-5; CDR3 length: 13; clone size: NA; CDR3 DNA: TGTGCCAGCAGTCGGCGGGAAGGGGAGACCCAGTACTTC; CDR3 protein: CASSRREGETQYF
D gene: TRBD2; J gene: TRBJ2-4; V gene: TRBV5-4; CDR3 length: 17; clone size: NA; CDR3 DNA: TGTGCCAGCAGCCTAAAGACTAGCGGGATTGGCAAAAACATTCAGTACTTC; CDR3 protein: CASSLKTSGIGKNIQYF
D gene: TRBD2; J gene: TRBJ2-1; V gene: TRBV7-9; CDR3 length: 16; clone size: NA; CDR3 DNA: TGTGCCAGCAGCCCAGGGGAGCGGGAGATTTACAATGAGCAGTTCTTC; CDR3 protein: CASSPGEREIYNEQFF
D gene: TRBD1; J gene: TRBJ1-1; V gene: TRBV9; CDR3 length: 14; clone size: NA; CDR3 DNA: TGTGCCAGCAGCGTAGCCGGACAGGGGGAAAGAGCTTTCTTT; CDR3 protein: CASSVAGQGERAFF
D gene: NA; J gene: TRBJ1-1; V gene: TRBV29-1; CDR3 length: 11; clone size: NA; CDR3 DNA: TGCAGCGTTTACGGGACACCTGAAGCTTTCTTT; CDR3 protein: CSVYGTPEAFF
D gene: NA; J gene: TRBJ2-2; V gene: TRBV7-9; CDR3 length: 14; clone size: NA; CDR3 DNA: TGTGCCAGCAGCTTAGGGCAGAACACCGGGGAGCTGTTTTTT; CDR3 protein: CASSLGQNTGELFF
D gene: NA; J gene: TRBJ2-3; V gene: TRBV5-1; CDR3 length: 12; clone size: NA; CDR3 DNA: TGCGCCAGCAGCGCCTTTACAGATACGCAGTATTTT; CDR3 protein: CASSAFTDTQYF
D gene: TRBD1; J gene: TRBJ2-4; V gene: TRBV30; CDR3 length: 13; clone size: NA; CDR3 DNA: TGTGCCTGGCGGTACGGGGACAGGGGAATTCAGTACTTC; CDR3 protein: CAWRYGDRGIQYF
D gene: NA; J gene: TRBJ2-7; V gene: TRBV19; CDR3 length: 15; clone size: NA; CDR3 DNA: TGTGCCAGTAGTCCCTTTGCAGGACGAACCTACGAGCAGTACTTC; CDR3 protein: CASSPFAGRTYEQYF
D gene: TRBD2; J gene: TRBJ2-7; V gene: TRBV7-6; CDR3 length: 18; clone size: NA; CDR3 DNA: TGTGCCAGCAGCCTTAGTGCCCCTGGACTAGCGGGAGCCTACGAGCAGTACTTC; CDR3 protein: CASSLSAPGLAGAYEQYF
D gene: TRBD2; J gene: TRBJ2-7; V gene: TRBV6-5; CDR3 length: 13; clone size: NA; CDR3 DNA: TGTGCCAGCACCCCGGGGGGGCTTAACGAGCAGTACTTC; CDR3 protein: CASTPGGLNEQYF
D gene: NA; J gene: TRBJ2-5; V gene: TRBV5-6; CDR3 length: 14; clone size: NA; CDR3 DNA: TGTGCCAGCAGCTTGTCTGCGGGTGGAGAGACCCAGTACTTC; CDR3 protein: CASSLSAGGETQYF
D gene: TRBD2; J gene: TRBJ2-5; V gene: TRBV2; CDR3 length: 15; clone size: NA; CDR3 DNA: TGTGCCAGCAGTGAGGGAGCGGGAGGGGGTGAGACCCAGTACTTC; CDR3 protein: CASSEGAGGGETQYF
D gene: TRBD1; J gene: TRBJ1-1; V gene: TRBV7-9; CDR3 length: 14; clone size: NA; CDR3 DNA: TGTGCCAGCAGCCCTACCGGGACAGGGATCAGAGCTTTCTTT; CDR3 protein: CASSPTGTGIRAFF
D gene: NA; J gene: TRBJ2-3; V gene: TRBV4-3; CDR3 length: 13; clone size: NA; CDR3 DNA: TGCGCCAGCAGCCAAACGGGAACAGATACGCAGTATTTT; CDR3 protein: CASSQTGTDTQYF
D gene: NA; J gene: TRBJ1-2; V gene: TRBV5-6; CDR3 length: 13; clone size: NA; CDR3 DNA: TGTGCCAGCAGTTTTTCCGGAGCTTATGGCTACACCTTC; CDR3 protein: CASSFSGAYGYTF
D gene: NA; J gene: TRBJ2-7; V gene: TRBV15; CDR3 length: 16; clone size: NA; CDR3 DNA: TGTGCCACCAGCAGAGATTTGGCCCGGAGCTCCTACGAGCAGTACTTC; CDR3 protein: CATSRDLARSSYEQYF
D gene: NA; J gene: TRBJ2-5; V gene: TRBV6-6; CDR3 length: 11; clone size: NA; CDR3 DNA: TGTGCCAGCAGTTACAGAGAGACCCAGTACTTC; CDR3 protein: CASSYRETQYF
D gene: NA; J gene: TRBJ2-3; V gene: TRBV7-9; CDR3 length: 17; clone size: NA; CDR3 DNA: TGTGCCAGCAGCCCCGGGGAAACCGGGTTCGGGCCAGATACGCAGTATTTT; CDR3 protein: CASSPGETGFGPDTQYF
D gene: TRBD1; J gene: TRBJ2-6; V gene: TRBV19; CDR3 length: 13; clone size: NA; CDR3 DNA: TGTGCCAGTACAGGGGGAGGGGCCAACGTCCTGACTTTC; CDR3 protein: CASTGGGANVLTF
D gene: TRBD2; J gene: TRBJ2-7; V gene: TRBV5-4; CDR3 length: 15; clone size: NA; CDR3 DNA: TGTGCCAGCAGCTTGGCTAGCGGGAGCTCCTACGAGCAGTACTTC; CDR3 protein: CASSLASGSSYEQYF
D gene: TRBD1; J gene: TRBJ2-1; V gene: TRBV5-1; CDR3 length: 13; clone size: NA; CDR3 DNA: TGCGCCAGCTCGAGGGGGCTAAGGGATGAGCAGTTCTTC; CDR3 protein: CASSRGLRDEQFF
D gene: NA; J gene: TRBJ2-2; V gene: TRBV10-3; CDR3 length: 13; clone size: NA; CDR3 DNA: TGTGCCATCATCAGTGGTCCCACCGGGGAGCTGTTTTTT; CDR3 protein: CAIISGPTGELFF
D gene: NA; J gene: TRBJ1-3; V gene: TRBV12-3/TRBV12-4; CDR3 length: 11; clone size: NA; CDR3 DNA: TGTGCCAGCAGTTTATTAAACACCATATATTTT; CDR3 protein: CASSLLNTIYF